Below, 24 T cell receptor beta chains from the same sample are listed, as sequenced in a study of blood T cell repertoires in COVID-19. Using immunoSEQ multiplex PCR, the repertoire was profiled, and TCRdb retains in-frame clones only, with some absent. The sample consists of around 50,000 clones, around four fifths of them appearing once. Source material: PBMCs or T cells enriched from blood (not recorded which). These receptors all stem from a woman aged 45-65 years with acute COVID-19.

This clone was recorded a few times. The chain recombines TRBV7-6 with TRBJ2-1; 8 bases are shared with TRBD1. J was trimmed by 3 bases and V by 5 bases; bases with no gene match: 6. Germline CDR1 is SGHVS and CDR2 is FNYEAQ. The length of the CDR3 is 15 residues. CDR3 sequence: CASSDRGGGYNEQFF. CDR3 bases: TGTGCCAGCAGCGACAGGGGTGGGGGCTACAATGAGCAGTTCTTC.

The chain links TRBV7-9 to TRBJ1-5; 10 bases align to TRBD1. V was pared by 6 bases and J by 5 bases, with 7 bases of the junction left unmatched. The CDR3 is 15 residues long. CDR1 is SEHNR, CDR2 FQNEAQ, per germline (reference sequence). CDR3 bases: TGTGCCAGCAGTCGAGGGACAGGGGACTATCAGCCCCAGCATTTT. It translates to CASSRGTGDYQPQHF.

V usage is TRBV3-1 (or the pseudogene TRBV3-2) and J usage is TRBJ2-1; 7 nucleotides align to TRBD2. CDR3 length: 16 amino acids. Germline CDR1 and CDR2: LGHDT and YNNKEL (reference sequence). V gave up 2 bases and J gave up 1 base; unmatched junction bases: 5. CDR3 amino acids: CASSQNGGGSYNEQFF. CDR3 nucleotide sequence: TGTGCCAGCAGCCAAAACGGCGGGGGTTCCTACAATGAGCAGTTCTTC.

This chain connects TRBV5-1 to TRBJ2-1; the match to TRBD1 covers 7 bases. Looked up from germline, CDR1 is SGHRS and CDR2 is YFSETQ. The CDR3 has 16 residues. With V trimmed by 1 base and J by 0 bases, 4 bases remained unmatched. CDR3 bases: TGCGCCAGCAGCTTGACAGGGGTCAGCTCCTACAATGAGCAGTTCTTC. It specifies CASSLTGVSSYNEQFF.

V and J are TRBV10-1 and TRBJ2-1, with D perhaps matching TRBD2 (6 bases). CDR3 size: 16 residues. Looked up from germline, CDR1 is WNHNN and CDR2 is SYGVQD (reference sequence). Trimming removed 6 bases from V and 6 bases from J, with 21 bases in between. The CDR3 region is CASSAGGGVRGNEQFF. The CDR3 bases are TGCGCCAGCAGCGCAGGAGGCGGGGTAAGGGGCAATGAGCAGTTCTTC.

The V call is TRBV19, the J call TRBJ1-5, with D maybe TRBD1 (6 bases). Germline loops: CDR1 LNHDA, CDR2 SQIVND (reference sequence). This CDR3 has 15 residues. V lost 5 bases, J lost 9 bases, and 20 bases lay in between. The CDR3 reads CASSAPPGAGLPQHF. CDR3 DNA sequence: TGTGCCAGTAGTGCCCCCCCAGGGGCCGGTCTGCCCCAGCATTTT.

The chain has TRBV11-2 and TRBJ2-5; 16 bases are a match to TRBD2. Germline CDR1 and CDR2: SGHAT and FQNNGV. CDR3 size: 16 residues. J was trimmed by 2 bases and V by 4 bases; bases with no gene match: 1. DNA of the CDR3: TGTGCCAGCAGCTCGGGACTAGCGGGGGGGCAAGAGACCCAGTACTTC. Amino acid sequence: CASSSGLAGGQETQYF.

J is TRBJ1-6 and V is TRBV18; perhaps TRBD1 as D (6 bases). Trimming removed 4 bases from V and 7 bases from J, with 11 bases in between. There are 14 residues in the CDR3. The germline V gene has CDR1 KGHSH and CDR2 LQKENI. The CDR3 DNA follows: TGTGCCAGCTCACAAACAGGGAACAATTCACCCCTCCACTTT. This translates into CASSQTGNNSPLHF.

A few counts support this clone. V gene TRBV7-3 combines with J gene TRBJ1-6; tentatively, D is TRBD1 (6 bases). V was clipped by 4 bases and J by 7 bases, with 11 bases between them. CDR1 SGHTA and CDR2 FQGTGA come from the germline V gene. CDR3 length: 14 amino acids. CDR3 region: CASSSQGINSPLHF. CDR3 sequence (DNA): TGTGCCAGCAGCTCCCAGGGGATCAATTCACCCCTCCACTTT.

The V call is TRBV11-2, the J call TRBJ1-1; a weak D match, TRBD1 (6 bases). Germline-derived CDR1 and CDR2 are SGHAT and FQNNGV. The CDR3 length is 14 residues. V was shortened by 1 base and J by 5 bases, with 11 bases between the two germline ends. CDR3 in DNA: TGTGCCAGCAGCTTAGGAGGGGGAGGGACTGAAGCTTTCTTT. As protein: CASSLGGGGTEAFF.

This chain links TRBV19 with TRBJ2-1, with TRBD2 matching over 8 bases. The CDR3 covers 16 residues. With V trimmed by 1 base and J by 5 bases, 7 bases remained unmatched. Looked up from germline, CDR1 is LNHDA and CDR2 is SQIVND (reference sequence). The CDR3 DNA is TGTGCCAGTAGTATAGTTGCAAGCGGGGGCCACAATGAGCAGTTCTTC. Its protein product is CASSIVASGGHNEQFF.

V usage is TRBV2 and J usage is TRBJ2-7; 11 nucleotides align to TRBD2. CDR1 SNHLY and CDR2 FYNNEI come from the germline V gene. The CDR3 has 15 residues. V dropped 3 bases and J dropped 4; count of bases not matched to a gene: 5. Here the CDR3 reads CASSDGLAGGYEQYF. CDR3 nucleotide sequence: TGTGCCAGCAGTGACGGTCTAGCGGGGGGATACGAGCAGTACTTC.

V gene TRBV5-4 combines with J gene TRBJ1-4; 7 bases map to TRBD1. The V gene's germline CDR1 is SGHNT and CDR2 YYREEE (reference sequence). Trimming removed 4 bases from V and 4 bases from J; junction bases left unmatched: 4. The CDR3 contains 14 residues. CDR3 loop: CASSPGQFNEKLFF. The CDR3 DNA reads TGTGCCAGCAGCCCGGGACAGTTTAATGAAAAACTGTTTTTT.

The V and J genes are TRBV5-8 and TRBJ1-3; tentatively, D is TRBD1 (5 bases). The CDR3 loop spans 15 amino acids. Germline CDR1 reads SGHTS; CDR2 reads YDEGEE. With 3 bases removed from V and 0 bases from J, the gap between germline ends came to 10 bases. The CDR3 region is CASSWGEISGNTIYF. The CDR3 DNA is TGTGCCAGCAGCTGGGGCGAGATCTCTGGAAACACCATATATTTT.

The rearrangement joins TRBV18 to TRBJ1-2, with TRBD1 identical over 9 bases. CDR1 KGHSH and CDR2 LQKENI come from the germline V gene. The CDR3 extends over 13 amino acids. Losses at the gene ends were 2 bases for V and 8 bases for J; bases not matched to a gene: 3. The CDR3 nucleotides are TGTGCCAGCTCACCAGGGACAGGGAGAGGCTACACCTTC. Translating gives CASSPGTGRGYTF.

The chain has TRBV6-6 and TRBJ1-4, with D possibly being TRBD1 (5 bases). Trimming pared 0 bases from V and 8 bases from J, leaving 10 bases between. Germline CDR1 is MNHNY and CDR2 is SVGAGI (reference sequence). This CDR3 comprises 14 residues. This chain's CDR3 is CASSYSGTGEKLFF. The CDR3 DNA reads TGTGCCAGCAGTTACTCGGGGACTGGGGAAAAACTGTTTTTT.

The chain couples TRBV4-1 to TRBJ1-2, with D unresolved. Trimming removed 1 base from V and 4 bases from J, with 13 bases in between. The CDR3 is 15 amino acids. The germline CDR1 and CDR2 sequences are MGHRA and YSYEKL. CDR3 nucleotides: TGCGCCAGCAGCCAAGGATGGGAGGTCGGCTATGGCTACACCTTC. Encoded protein: CASSQGWEVGYGYTF.

This clone appeared once. The chain is built from TRBV11-2 and TRBJ2-7; no firm D call. The CDR3 consists of 12 residues. CDR1 and CDR2 (germline): SGHAT, FQNNGV. The V and J ends lost 5 bases and 7 bases respectively, with 12 bases between them. CDR3 DNA sequence: TGTGCCAGCAGCAAGTCCCAGGTGGAGCAGTACTTC. This encodes CASSKSQVEQYF.

The J gene is TRBJ1-5, the V gene TRBV9, with TRBD1 matching 7 bases. The ends lost 0 bases at V and 4 bases at J; junction bases unmatched: 4. Germline assignment: CDR1 SGDLS and CDR2 YYNGEE. This CDR3 contains 15 residues. The CDR3 region is CASSVGQGWNQPQHF. The CDR3, as DNA: TGTGCCAGCAGCGTAGGACAGGGTTGGAATCAGCCCCAGCATTTT.

The V and J genes are TRBV11-1 and TRBJ2-1, with TRBD2 as a possible D gene (6 bases). Per the germline V gene, CDR1 is SGHAT and CDR2 is FQDESV (reference sequence). The CDR3 runs 16 residues. The ends were cut back, 0 bases at V and 5 bases at J, with 14 bases in the middle. The CDR3 loop is CASSLARSGPNNEQFF. CDR3 DNA sequence: TGTGCCAGCAGCTTAGCGCGGAGCGGGCCCAACAATGAGCAGTTCTTC.

This clone was detected a few times. The CDR3 nucleotides read TGTGCCAGCAGCTTGTTAGCGGGGGGATTAGATACGCAGTATTTT. Its translation: CASSLLAGGLDTQYF. This sequence joins TRBV5-4 and TRBJ2-3; the match to TRBD2 covers 10 bases. Germline V gene data show CDR1 as SGHNT and CDR2 as YYREEE (reference sequence). V dropped 1 base and J dropped 5; count of bases not matched to a gene: 4. This CDR3 region has 15 residues.

This clone has only a few counts. The chain links TRBV28 to TRBJ2-1; 11 positions match TRBD1. Per the germline V gene, CDR1 is MDHEN and CDR2 is SYDVKM. This CDR3 spans 15 amino acids. With V trimmed by 5 bases and J by 6 bases, 6 bases remained unmatched. CDR3 nucleotides: TGTGCCAGCAGTCTCCCCGGGACAGGGGGCAATGAGCAGTTCTTC. Translation gives CASSLPGTGGNEQFF.

V usage is TRBV30 and J usage is TRBJ1-4; no clear D gene. The V end lost 3 bases, the J end lost 3 bases, and 14 bases lay between the germline ends. The CDR3 covers 15 residues. Germline CDR1 is GTSNPN and CDR2 is SVGIG (reference sequence). The CDR3 here is CAWRDYGLSNEKLFF. The CDR3 DNA reads as TGTGCCTGGAGGGACTACGGACTCTCTAATGAAAAACTGTTTTTT. The entire variable domain, with the rest obtained from reference TRBV30 and TRBJ1-4, is as follows: SQTIHQWPATLVQPVGSPLSLECTVEGTSNPNLYWYRQAAGRGLQLLFYSVGIGQISSEVPQNLSASRPQDRQFILSSKKLLLSDSGFYLCAWRDYGLSNEKLFFGSGTQLSVL.

V and J are TRBV30 and TRBJ2-7; a weak D match, TRBD2 (5 bases). Per the germline V gene, CDR1 is GTSNPN and CDR2 is SVGIG (reference sequence). The V gene lost 1 base and the J gene lost 4 bases, with 11 bases spanning the gap. The CDR3 loop spans 13 amino acids. The CDR3 coding sequence is TGTGCCTGGAGTGGGTTAAGGAGGTACGAGCAGTACTTC. Translation: CAWSGLRRYEQYF. The complete variable domain, with remaining parts taken from reference TRBV30 and TRBJ2-7, reads SQTIHQWPATLVQPVGSPLSLECTVEGTSNPNLYWYRQAAGRGLQLLFYSVGIGQISSEVPQNLSASRPQDRQFILSSKKLLLSDSGFYLCAWSGLRRYEQYFGPGTRLTVT.